This T cell receptor (beta chain) appears in the sequencing data of a study of blood T cells in healthy people across ages. Study-wide context: There was about one barcoded beta molecule captured by template switching per two T cells. Findings of the study overall: In these data, TCR beta diversity tracked strongly with naive T cell percentage. Greater diversity and more naive CD4+ cells were seen in long-lived donors than in aged donors.

V was cut by 6 bases and J by 0 bases, with 8 bases left in between. The CDR3 covers 13 residues. Germline V gene sequence: CDR1 LNHDA, CDR2 SQIVND (reference sequence). This clonotype came up many times. Its antigen is undetermined. A second 7 to 11 cycle PCR used barcoded and J-beta primers. TCRdb re-called the 5' RACE reads with MiXCR, one entry per CDR3 protein. The table has around 280,000 distinct CDR3 sequences, less than 30% seen once. Peripheral blood from each donor was collected in a volume of 9.5 to 10 milliliters. Source material: blood. V is TRBV19 and J is TRBJ1-1; D not resolved. This TCR was sampled from a woman aged 70 to 79 in good health. Here the CDR3 DNA reads TGTGCCAGTAGATTTTCGGTGAACACTGAAGCTTTCTTT. Translated: CASRFSVNTEAFF.